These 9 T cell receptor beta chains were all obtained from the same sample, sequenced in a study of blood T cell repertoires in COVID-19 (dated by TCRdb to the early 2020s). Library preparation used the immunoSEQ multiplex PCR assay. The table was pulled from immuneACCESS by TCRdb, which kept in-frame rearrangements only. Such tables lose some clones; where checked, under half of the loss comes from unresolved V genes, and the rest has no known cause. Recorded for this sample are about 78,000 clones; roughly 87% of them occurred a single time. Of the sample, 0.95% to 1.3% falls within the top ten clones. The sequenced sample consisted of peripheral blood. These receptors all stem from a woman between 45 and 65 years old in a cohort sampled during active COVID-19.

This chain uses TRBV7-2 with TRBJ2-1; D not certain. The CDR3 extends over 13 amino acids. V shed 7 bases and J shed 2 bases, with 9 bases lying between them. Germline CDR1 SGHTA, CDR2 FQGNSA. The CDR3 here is CASTLGAYNEQFF. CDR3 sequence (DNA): TGTGCCAGCACCTTGGGCGCCTACAATGAGCAGTTCTTC.

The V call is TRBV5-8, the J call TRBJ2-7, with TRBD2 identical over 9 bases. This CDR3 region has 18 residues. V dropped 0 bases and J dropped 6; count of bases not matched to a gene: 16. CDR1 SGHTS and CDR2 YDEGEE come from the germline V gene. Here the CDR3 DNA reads TGTGCCAGCAGCTTGGCCCGGCGGGAGGGCCCGGTGAGGAGCGAGCAGTACTTC. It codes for CASSLARREGPVRSEQYF.

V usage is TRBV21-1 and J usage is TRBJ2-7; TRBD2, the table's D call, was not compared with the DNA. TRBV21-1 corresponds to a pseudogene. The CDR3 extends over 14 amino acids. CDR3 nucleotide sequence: TGTGCCAGCAGCATTAGCCGGGTCTCCTACGAGCAGTACTTC. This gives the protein CASSISRVSYEQYF.

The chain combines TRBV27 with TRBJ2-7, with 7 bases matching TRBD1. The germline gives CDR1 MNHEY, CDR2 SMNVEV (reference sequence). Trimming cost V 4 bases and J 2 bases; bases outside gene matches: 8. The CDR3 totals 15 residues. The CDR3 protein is CASSYRDRNTYEQYF. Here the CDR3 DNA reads TGTGCCAGCAGTTACCGGGACAGAAATACCTACGAGCAGTACTTC.

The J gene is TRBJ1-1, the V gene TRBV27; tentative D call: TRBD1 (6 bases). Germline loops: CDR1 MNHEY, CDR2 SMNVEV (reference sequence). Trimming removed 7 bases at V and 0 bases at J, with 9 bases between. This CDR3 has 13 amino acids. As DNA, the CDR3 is TGTGCCAGCATGTGGGGGCTGAACACTGAAGCTTTCTTT. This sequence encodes CASMWGLNTEAFF.

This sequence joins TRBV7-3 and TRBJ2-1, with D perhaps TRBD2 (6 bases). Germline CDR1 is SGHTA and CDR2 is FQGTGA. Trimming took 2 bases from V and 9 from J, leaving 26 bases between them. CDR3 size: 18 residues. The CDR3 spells CASSLYFAGASERGEQFF. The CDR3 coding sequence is TGTGCCAGCAGCTTATATTTTGCCGGGGCTAGCGAAAGGGGTGAGCAGTTCTTC.

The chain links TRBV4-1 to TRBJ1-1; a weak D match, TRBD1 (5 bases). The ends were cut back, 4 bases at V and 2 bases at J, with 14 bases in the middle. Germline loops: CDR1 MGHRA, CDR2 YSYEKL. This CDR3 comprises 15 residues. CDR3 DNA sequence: TGCGCCAGCAGCCGAGCTGGACAAACCAACACTGAAGCTTTCTTT. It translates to CASSRAGQTNTEAFF.

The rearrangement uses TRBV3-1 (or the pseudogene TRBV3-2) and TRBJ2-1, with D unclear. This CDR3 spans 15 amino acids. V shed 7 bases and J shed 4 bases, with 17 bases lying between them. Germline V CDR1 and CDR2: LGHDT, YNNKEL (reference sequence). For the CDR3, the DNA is TGTGCCAGCACCCGGTCCGGAGCTAAGTACAATGAGCAGTTCTTC. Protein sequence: CASTRSGAKYNEQFF.

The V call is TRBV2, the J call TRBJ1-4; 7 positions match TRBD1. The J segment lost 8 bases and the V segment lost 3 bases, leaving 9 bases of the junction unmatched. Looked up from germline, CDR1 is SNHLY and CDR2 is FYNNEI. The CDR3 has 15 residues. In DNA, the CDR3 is TGTGCCAGCAGTGACAGGGTGGCAGGGGGAGAAAAACTGTTTTTT. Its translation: CASSDRVAGGEKLFF. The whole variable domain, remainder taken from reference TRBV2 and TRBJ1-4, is EPEVTQTPSHQVTQMGQEVILRCVPISNHLYFYWYRQILGQKVEFLVSFYNNEISEKSEIFDDQFSVERPDGSNFTLKIRSTKLEDSAMYFCASSDRVAGGEKLFFGSGTQLSVL.